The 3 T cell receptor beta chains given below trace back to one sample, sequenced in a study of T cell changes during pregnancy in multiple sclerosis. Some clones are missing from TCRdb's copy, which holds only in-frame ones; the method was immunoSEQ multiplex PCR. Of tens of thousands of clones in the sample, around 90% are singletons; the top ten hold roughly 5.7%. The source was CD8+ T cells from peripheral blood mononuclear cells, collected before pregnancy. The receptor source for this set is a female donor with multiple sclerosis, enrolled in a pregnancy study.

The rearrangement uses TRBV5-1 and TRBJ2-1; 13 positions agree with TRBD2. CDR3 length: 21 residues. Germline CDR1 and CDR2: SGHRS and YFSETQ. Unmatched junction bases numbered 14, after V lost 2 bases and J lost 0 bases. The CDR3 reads CASSLRLAGGYHWSSYNEQFF. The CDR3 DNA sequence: TGCGCCAGCAGCTTAAGACTAGCGGGAGGTTATCATTGGAGCTCCTACAATGAGCAGTTCTTC.

CDR3 protein: CASSLLQGAGNEQFF. The DNA for the CDR3 is TGTGCCAGCAGTTTATTACAGGGGGCAGGCAATGAGCAGTTCTTC. The V and J genes are TRBV28 and TRBJ2-1, with 9 bases that match TRBD1. V was pared by 1 base and J by 6 bases, with 4 bases of the junction left unmatched. The germline V gene encodes CDR1 MDHEN and CDR2 SYDVKM. CDR3 size: 15 residues.

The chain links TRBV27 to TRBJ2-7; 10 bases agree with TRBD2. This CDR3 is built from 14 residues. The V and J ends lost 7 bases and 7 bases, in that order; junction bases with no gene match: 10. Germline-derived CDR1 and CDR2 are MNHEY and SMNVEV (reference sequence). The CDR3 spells CASIKREGSLEQYF. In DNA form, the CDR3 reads TGTGCCAGCATCAAGCGGGAGGGCTCTCTGGAGCAGTACTTC.